This record covers a single T cell receptor beta chain. Its antigen is unidentified. The data belong to a study of CD8+CD57+ T cells in acquired aplastic anemia. Study information: An average of roughly 3 ug of DNA was obtained from sorted CD4+ and CD8+ cells. Healthy CD8+ samples averaged roughly 10 million reads. Regarding the study as a whole: Patients had around 30 CD8+ CDR3 sequences in common with controls (the shared set).

According to the study, genomic DNA was the template for TCR beta VDJ and CDR3 profiling. TCRdb processed the reads anew with MiXCR; each CDR3 protein has one entry. In the table there are approximately 200,000 distinct CDR3 sequences, approximately 57% of which are singletons. This CDR3 has 14 amino acids. Germline loops: CDR1 SNHLY, CDR2 FYNNEI. Trimming pared 7 bases from V and 2 bases from J, leaving 14 bases between. The genes are TRBV2 and TRBJ2-5, with D perhaps TRBD1 or TRBD2 (5 bases each). Sequencing used sorted CD4+, CD8+, or CD8+CD57+ T cells (not recorded which) from PBMCs. This sequence was found in a human donor in good health. In DNA form, the CDR3 reads TGTGCCAGCACCTCCCGGGACGTACAAGAGACCCAGTACTTC. This sequence encodes CASTSRDVQETQYF. Full variable domain (remainder filled in from reference TRBV2 and TRBJ2-5): EPEVTQTPSHQVTQMGQEVILRCVPISNHLYFYWYRQILGQKVEFLVSFYNNEISEKSEIFDDQFSVERPDGSNFTLKIRSTKLEDSAMYFCASTSRDVQETQYFGPGTRLLVL.